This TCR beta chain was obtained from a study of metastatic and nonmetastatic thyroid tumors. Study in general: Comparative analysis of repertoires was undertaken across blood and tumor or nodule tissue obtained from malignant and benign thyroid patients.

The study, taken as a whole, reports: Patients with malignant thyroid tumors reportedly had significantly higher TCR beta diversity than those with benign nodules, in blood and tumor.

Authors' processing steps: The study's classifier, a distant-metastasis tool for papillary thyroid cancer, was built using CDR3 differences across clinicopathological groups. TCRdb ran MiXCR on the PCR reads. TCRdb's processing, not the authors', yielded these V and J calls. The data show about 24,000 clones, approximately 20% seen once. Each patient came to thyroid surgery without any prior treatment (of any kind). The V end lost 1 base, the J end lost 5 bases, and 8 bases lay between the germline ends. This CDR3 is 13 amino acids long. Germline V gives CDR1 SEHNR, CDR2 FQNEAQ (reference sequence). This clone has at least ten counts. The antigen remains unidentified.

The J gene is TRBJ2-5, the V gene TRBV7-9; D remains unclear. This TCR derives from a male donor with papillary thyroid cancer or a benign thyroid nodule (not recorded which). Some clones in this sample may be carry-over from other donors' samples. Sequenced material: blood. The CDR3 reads CASSLGLMETQYF. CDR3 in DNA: TGTGCCAGCAGCTTAGGGCTGATGGAGACCCAGTACTTC.